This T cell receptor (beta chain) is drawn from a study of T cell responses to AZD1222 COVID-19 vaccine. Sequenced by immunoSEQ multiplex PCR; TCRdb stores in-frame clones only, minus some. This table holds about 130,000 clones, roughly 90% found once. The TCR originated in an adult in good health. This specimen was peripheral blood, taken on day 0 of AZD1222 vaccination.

The CDR3 region has the DNA TGTGCCAGCAGGGACAGGGCTTCCTACGAGCAGTACTTC. Amino acids: CASRDRASYEQYF. The rearrangement uses TRBV6-5 and TRBJ2-7; 8 nucleotides align to TRBD1. The CDR3 contains 13 residues. Germline V gives CDR1 MNHEY, CDR2 SVGAGI. The junction had 2 bases not matched to a gene; V was cut back by 6 bases and J by 1 base.